This T cell receptor (beta chain) was recorded in a study of shared clonotypes between healthy human individuals. Clones were sequenced by immunoSEQ multiplex PCR, and TCRdb holds only the in-frame ones, with some missing. Of about 490,000 clones in the sample, 75% to 85% are singletons; the top ten hold under 15%. The clonotype originates from a woman in her thirties or forties in good health. Some clones in this sample may be carry-over from other donors' samples. Specimen: PBMCs.

CDR3 nucleotide sequence: TGTGCCAGCAGTTTAGGGGCCAGGGGGAATCAGCCCCAGCATTTT. Protein sequence: CASSLGARGNQPQHF. V is TRBV28 and J is TRBJ1-5; 7 bases agree with TRBD1. Germline V gene lookup returns CDR1 MDHEN and CDR2 SYDVKM. V lost 2 bases, J lost 4 bases, and 5 bases stayed unmatched. This CDR3 has 15 residues.